Listed below are T cell receptor beta chains from one sample, sequenced in a study of shared clonotypes between healthy human individuals. Assay: immunoSEQ multiplex PCR; the TCRdb copy retains only in-frame clones and omits some. The table records about 2.1 million clones, about 93% of them present only once. Material for sequencing was naive CD8+ T cells from PBMCs. The receptor set was obtained from a man aged 18 to 35 in good health. Some clones in this sample may be carry-over from other donors' samples. The CDR3 runs from the conserved cysteine through the conserved F or W. D genes are given only for firm matches. Clone size is shown for a subset of rows, as once, few, many or a class of expanded clone.

V gene,J gene,D gene,clone size,CDR3 DNA,CDR3 protein
TRBV28,TRBJ2-7,TRBD2,-,TGTGCCAGCAGTTCCCGGGACTACCCTCGAGAATCCTACGAGCAGTACTTC,CASSSRDYPRESYEQYF
TRBV29-1,TRBJ1-2,-,-,TGCAGCGCCGCCAGTAGCTATGGCTACACCTTC,CSAASSYGYTF
TRBV19,TRBJ1-1,-,-,TGTGCCAGTAGTATAGGAAGAAACACTGAAGCTTTCTTT,CASSIGRNTEAFF
TRBV4-2,TRBJ2-7,TRBD2,-,TGTGCCAGCAGCCAGGGACTAGCGGTCGAGCAGTACTTC,CASSQGLAVEQYF
TRBV27,TRBJ2-1,-,-,TGTGCCAGCAGTTTAGGCTCGCCGGCCGGGACGGAGCAGTTCTTC,CASSLGSPAGTEQFF
TRBV13,TRBJ2-1,TRBD1,-,TGTGCCAGCAGCTTGTTTGGGGGACAGGGCGGGAATGAGCAGTTCTTC,CASSLFGGQGGNEQFF
TRBV9,TRBJ1-2,TRBD1,-,TGTGCCAGCAGCGTAGTGGGACAGGGGGCAACTAACTATGGCTACACCTTC,CASSVVGQGATNYGYTF
TRBV30,TRBJ1-1,-,-,TGTGCCTGGAGTTTTGGGGTGGGAACTGAAGCTTTCTTT,CAWSFGVGTEAFF
TRBV15,TRBJ2-7,-,-,TGTGCCACCAGCAGTGATGATGGCTACGAGCAGTACTTC,CATSSDDGYEQYF
TRBV30,TRBJ2-7,TRBD1,-,TGTGCCAGCGGACAGGGTAGCGACGAGCAGTACTTC,CASGQGSDEQYF
TRBV13,TRBJ2-1,-,-,TGTGCCAGCAGTCCAATCCGAAATGAGCAGTTCTTC,CASSPIRNEQFF
TRBV9,TRBJ1-1,-,once,TGTGCCAGCAGCGTAGCTGCCTTAATGAACACTGAAGCTTTCTTT,CASSVAALMNTEAFF
TRBV7-9,TRBJ1-2,-,once,TGTGCCAGCAGCTTAGATGGCAGCAACTATGGCTACACCTTC,CASSLDGSNYGYTF
TRBV27,TRBJ2-7,-,-,TGTGCCAGCAGTTACGGGAGAAAGACCTACGAGCAGTACTTC,CASSYGRKTYEQYF
TRBV4-1,TRBJ2-3,-,-,TGCGCCAGCAGCTCTAGGACTAGCACAGATACGCAGTATTTT,CASSSRTSTDTQYF
TRBV7-9,TRBJ2-4,TRBD1,once,TGTGCCAGCAGCTTAGTAGAGGGGGCCAGGGGTAGAAACATTCAGTACTTC,CASSLVEGARGRNIQYF
TRBV7-8,TRBJ2-7,-,-,TGTGCCAGCAGCTTAGGTTACGAGAGGCGGTACGAGCAGTACTTC,CASSLGYERRYEQYF
TRBV29-1,TRBJ1-2,-,-,TGCAGCGTCCGACTCAGGACGGCCAATAACTATGGCTACACCTTC,CSVRLRTANNYGYTF
TRBV10-3,TRBJ1-1,-,-,TGTGCCATCAGTGAGAGACAGACAAACACTGAAGCTTTCTTT,CAISERQTNTEAFF
TRBV23-1,TRBJ1-3,-,-,TGCGCCAGCTCCTCCGCCATATATTTT,CASSSAIYF
TRBV29-1,TRBJ2-3,-,-,TGCAGCGTTGCCGGGCAGGGTAAGGATACGCAGTATTTT,CSVAGQGKDTQYF
TRBV4-1,TRBJ2-7,TRBD2,-,TGCGCCAGCAGCCAACTAGCGGGAGGGCCACACGAGCAGTACTTC,CASSQLAGGPHEQYF
TRBV19,TRBJ2-1,TRBD2,-,TGTGCCAGTAGTATGGGGGGGAGCTCCTACAATGAGCAGTTCTTC,CASSMGGSSYNEQFF
TRBV28,TRBJ1-2,-,-,TGTGCCAGCAGTTCCCCCCGGGAGGGCGCGGGATATGGCTACACCTTC,CASSSPREGAGYGYTF
TRBV28,TRBJ2-1,TRBD2,once,TGTGCCAGCAGTCCCTCTGGCGGGAGCGGCTACAATGAGCAGTTCTTC,CASSPSGGSGYNEQFF
TRBV7-9,TRBJ2-1,TRBD2,few,TGTGCCAGCGCCCCTCTAGCGGGAGCCTACAATGAGCAGTTCTTC,CASAPLAGAYNEQFF
TRBV4-2,TRBJ2-7,-,-,TGTGCCAGCAGCCAACCCCGACAGCTTAGCTCCTACGAGCAGTACTTC,CASSQPRQLSSYEQYF
TRBV27,TRBJ2-7,-,-,TGTGCCAGCAGCTGGGTGAGGGGCGAGCAGTACTTC,CASSWVRGEQYF
TRBV9,TRBJ2-7,TRBD2,-,TGTGCCAGCAGCTCTAGCGGAGCCCCATCCTACGAGCAGTACTTC,CASSSSGAPSYEQYF
TRBV6-1,TRBJ2-6,-,-,TGTGCCAGCAGCGCGACGGACTTTGGGGCCAACGTCCTGACTTTC,CASSATDFGANVLTF
TRBV27,TRBJ2-7,-,-,TGTGCCAGCAGTCCAGGCGCTCAAAACTCCTACGAGCAGTACTTC,CASSPGAQNSYEQYF
TRBV11-2,TRBJ2-2,TRBD1,-,TGTGCCAGCAGCCGAGCCGGGACAGGGTTAGTTCCCGGGGAGCTGTTTTTT,CASSRAGTGLVPGELFF
TRBV7-9,TRBJ2-5,TRBD1,-,TGTGCCAGCAGCCCCGGGACAGAGCAAGAGACCCAGTACTTC,CASSPGTEQETQYF
TRBV9,TRBJ2-7,TRBD1,-,TGTGCCAGCAGCGAGCGGGACAGGGGCTACGAGCAGTACTTC,CASSERDRGYEQYF
TRBV15,TRBJ2-2,-,-,TGTGCCACAAGTCTGAGGACCGGGGAGCTGTTTTTT,CATSLRTGELFF
TRBV27,TRBJ2-3,TRBD2,-,TGTGCCAGCAGTACCATCGGAGCGGGAGCAGATACGCAGTATTTT,CASSTIGAGADTQYF
TRBV29-1,TRBJ2-2,TRBD1,-,TGCAGCGTTGAAGGTGACGGGACAGGGCTCACCGGGGAGCTGTTTTTT,CSVEGDGTGLTGELFF
TRBV27,TRBJ1-1,-,few,TGTGCCAGCAGCCCCCACACTGAAGCTTTCTTT,CASSPHTEAFF
TRBV9,TRBJ2-5,TRBD2,-,TGTGCCAGCAGCGTAGGGAGAGCGGGGGGTCAAGAGACCCAGTACTTC,CASSVGRAGGQETQYF
TRBV10-3,TRBJ2-7,-,-,TGTGCCATCAGTGAGTCGATTAGTGGAGGAGAGCAGTACTTC,CAISESISGGEQYF
TRBV27,TRBJ2-3,TRBD1,-,TGTGCCAGCCAGACAGGGGGCGTATGGGGCACAGATACGCAGTATTTT,CASQTGGVWGTDTQYF
TRBV27,TRBJ1-5,-,-,TGTGCCAGCAGTGCCTGGGGACGGGCGGCCGGCAATCAGCCCCAGCATTTT,CASSAWGRAAGNQPQHF
TRBV29-1,TRBJ2-7,-,-,TGCAGCGCCCTCGGGGAGACGGGGACCTACGAGCAGTACTTC,CSALGETGTYEQYF
TRBV7-3,TRBJ2-2,TRBD2,-,TGTGCCAGCAGCTTGGATAGCGGGAGGGCCCGGACCGGGGAGCTGTTTTTT,CASSLDSGRARTGELFF
TRBV7-9,TRBJ2-1,TRBD2,once,TGTGCCAGCAGCTTACCGGGGGGACGGGAGCAGTTCTTC,CASSLPGGREQFF
TRBV7-9,TRBJ2-3,TRBD2,-,TGTGCCAGCAGCTCCCTCGCTCTAGCGGGAGTTGCGCAGTATTTT,CASSSLALAGVAQYF
TRBV7-9,TRBJ2-3,TRBD2,-,TGTGCCAGCAGCTTACTAGCGGGAGTGTCAGATACGCAGTATTTT,CASSLLAGVSDTQYF
TRBV7-2,TRBJ2-2,-,-,TGTGCCAGCAGCGCTCAGAACACCGGGGAGCTGTTTTTT,CASSAQNTGELFF
TRBV27,TRBJ2-7,TRBD2,-,TGTGCCAGCAGTTTATCCGTGGGGGGGTACGAGCAGTACTTC,CASSLSVGGYEQYF
TRBV6-5,TRBJ1-2,-,-,TGTGCCAGCAGTTACAGGGCGCCGGGGGGTGGCTACACCTTC,CASSYRAPGGGYTF
TRBV13,TRBJ1-2,TRBD1,few,TGTGCCAGCAGCCAACGTCCGCAGGGGGGCGGCTACACCTTC,CASSQRPQGGGYTF